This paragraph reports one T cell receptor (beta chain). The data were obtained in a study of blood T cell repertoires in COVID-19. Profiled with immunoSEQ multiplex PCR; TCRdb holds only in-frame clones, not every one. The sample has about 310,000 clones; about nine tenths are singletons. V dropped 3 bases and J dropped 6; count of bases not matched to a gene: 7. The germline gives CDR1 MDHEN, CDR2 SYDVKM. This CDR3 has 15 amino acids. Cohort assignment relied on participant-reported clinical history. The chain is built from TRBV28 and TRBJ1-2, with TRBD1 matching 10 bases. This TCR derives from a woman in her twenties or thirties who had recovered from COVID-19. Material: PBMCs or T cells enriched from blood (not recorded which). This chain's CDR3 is CASSFAGTGVNGYTF. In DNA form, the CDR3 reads TGTGCCAGCAGTTTTGCCGGGACAGGGGTGAATGGCTACACCTTC.